This T cell receptor (beta chain) was found in a study of T cell changes during pregnancy in multiple sclerosis. Sequencing used immunoSEQ multiplex PCR; TCRdb keeps in-frame clones, though not all of them. The sample carries nearly 60,000 clones, about 90% recorded once. The length of the CDR3 is 14 residues. Looked up from germline, CDR1 is MNHNS and CDR2 is SASEGT. V trimming: 5 bases; J trimming: 8 bases; junction bases outside the gene matches: 9. The chain couples TRBV6-1 to TRBJ1-2; 9 bases match TRBD1. This material consisted of CD4+ T cells from peripheral blood mononuclear cells, taken after pregnancy. The receptor comes from a female donor in good health, enrolled as a control in a pregnancy study. The CDR3 reads CASSSRTGAVGYTF. In DNA form, the CDR3 reads TGTGCCAGCAGTTCCCGGACAGGGGCGGTGGGCTACACCTTC.